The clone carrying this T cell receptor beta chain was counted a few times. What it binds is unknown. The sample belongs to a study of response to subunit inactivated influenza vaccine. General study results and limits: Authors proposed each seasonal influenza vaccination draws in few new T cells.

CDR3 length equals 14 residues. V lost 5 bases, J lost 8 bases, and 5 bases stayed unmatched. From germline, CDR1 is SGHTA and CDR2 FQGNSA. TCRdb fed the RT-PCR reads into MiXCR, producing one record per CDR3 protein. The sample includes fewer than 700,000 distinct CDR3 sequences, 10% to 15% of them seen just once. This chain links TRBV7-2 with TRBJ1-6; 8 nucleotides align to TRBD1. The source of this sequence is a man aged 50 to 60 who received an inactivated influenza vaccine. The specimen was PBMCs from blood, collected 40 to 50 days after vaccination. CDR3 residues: CASSRQGRDSPLHF. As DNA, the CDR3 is TGTGCCAGCAGCAGACAGGGGAGGGATTCACCCCTCCACTTT.